The 24 T cell receptor beta chains below were found in one sample sequenced in a study of blood T cell repertoires in COVID-19. The assay was immunoSEQ multiplex PCR, and TCRdb's table has in-frame clones only and misses some. The sample consists of 100,000 to 120,000 clones, around three quarters of them appearing once. Sequencing used peripheral blood. These receptors originate from a woman aged 55-70 years with acute or convalescent COVID-19.

There are a few counts of this clone. The chain employs TRBV10-3 and TRBJ1-1; no firm D call. V gave up 4 bases and J gave up 4 bases, with 13 bases separating them. This CDR3 contains 14 residues. Per the germline V gene, CDR1 is ENHRY and CDR2 is SYGVKD. The CDR3 region has the DNA TGTGCCATCAGTGTCGGCGGGGAGCGCACTGAAGCTTTCTTT. This encodes CAISVGGERTEAFF.

The rearrangement joins TRBV6-5 to TRBJ2-7; weak D call: TRBD2 (6 bases). With 6 bases removed from V and 6 bases from J, the gap between germline ends came to 21 bases. There are 15 residues in the CDR3. CDR1 and CDR2 from the germline V gene are MNHEY and SVGAGI. CDR3 sequence (DNA): TGTGCCAGCAGCTCAGCGGGCAGGACTGTTTCCGAGCAGTACTTC. Its protein product is CASSSAGRTVSEQYF.

The chain combines TRBV6-5 with TRBJ1-1; D perhaps matches TRBD1 (6 bases). The CDR3 runs 15 residues. CDR1 is MNHEY and CDR2 is SVGAGI in the germline V gene. With 7 bases removed from V and 0 bases from J, the gap between germline ends came to 15 bases. This chain's CDR3 is CASIPDGQMNTEAFF. The CDR3 DNA reads TGTGCCAGCATACCGGACGGACAGATGAACACTGAAGCTTTCTTT.

In this sample, this clone turned up once. The genes are TRBV18 and TRBJ1-1, with D perhaps TRBD1 (5 bases). Trimming stripped 6 bases from V and 1 base from J, with 12 bases between. The germline V gene has CDR1 KGHSH and CDR2 LQKENI. CDR3 length: 14 residues. CDR3 region: CASSPGLSNTEAFF. For the CDR3, the DNA is TGTGCCAGCTCTCCGGGACTCTCGAACACTGAAGCTTTCTTT.

This chain connects TRBV6-1 to TRBJ1-5; D unclear. The CDR3 extends over 13 amino acids. Germline V gene lookup returns CDR1 MNHNS and CDR2 SASEGT. The V end was cut by 6 bases, the J end by 3 bases, with 9 bases between. Here the CDR3 reads CASRTVPNQPQHF. The CDR3 bases are TGTGCCAGCAGAACGGTTCCCAATCAGCCCCAGCATTTT.

This clone was found many times. The rearrangement links TRBV6-5 to TRBJ2-7; D is undetermined. Germline V CDR1 and CDR2: MNHEY, SVGAGI. The ends were cut back, 4 bases at V and 7 bases at J, with 8 bases in the middle. The CDR3 loop spans 11 amino acids. In nucleotides, the CDR3 is TGTGCCAGCAGTTGGCGGAGTGAGCAGTACTTC. Protein sequence: CASSWRSEQYF.

V gene TRBV7-2 combines with J gene TRBJ1-1; D is possibly TRBD1 (6 bases). Germline CDR1 and CDR2: SGHTA and FQGNSA. V was cut by 1 base and J by 1 base, with 7 bases left in between. This CDR3 is 14 amino acids long. The CDR3 here is CASSLVTGNTEAFF. CDR3 coding DNA: TGTGCCAGCAGCTTAGTGACAGGGAACACTGAAGCTTTCTTT.

V is TRBV5-6 and J is TRBJ2-7; D might be TRBD1 (6 bases). From germline, CDR1 is SGHDT and CDR2 YYEEEE. The V end was cut by 5 bases, the J end by 0 bases, with 15 bases between. The CDR3 sequence is 15 residues long. CDR3 sequence (DNA): TGTGCCAGCAGTCACCCGGGACAAAGCTCCTACGAGCAGTACTTC. Its translation: CASSHPGQSSYEQYF.

The chain is built from TRBV10-1 and TRBJ1-4; 7 bases match TRBD1. Germline trimming cut 4 bases from V and 8 bases from J; bases unmatched to any gene: 7. The CDR3 contains 14 residues. Germline CDR1 and CDR2: WNHNN and SYGVQD (reference sequence). The CDR3 is CASSVKGAGEKLFF. The CDR3 coding sequence is TGCGCCAGCAGTGTTAAGGGGGCAGGCGAAAAACTGTTTTTT.

This chain connects TRBV27 to TRBJ1-1, with 7 bases matching TRBD1. V lost 3 bases, J lost 1 base, and 5 bases stayed unmatched. There are 15 residues in the CDR3. The germline gives CDR1 MNHEY, CDR2 SMNVEV (reference sequence). The CDR3 sequence is CASSLGTERNTEAFF. CDR3 in DNA: TGTGCCAGCAGTTTGGGGACAGAAAGGAACACTGAAGCTTTCTTT.

This clone was counted a few times. The chain recombines TRBV2 with TRBJ2-3, with a tentative D call TRBD2 (6 bases). Germline-derived CDR1 and CDR2 are SNHLY and FYNNEI. The CDR3 is made up of 14 amino acids. Trimming took 7 bases from V and 4 from J, leaving 15 bases between them. The DNA for the CDR3 is TGTGCCAGCACCCGTCGGACTACATCAGATACGCAGTATTTT. Amino acids: CASTRRTTSDTQYF.

V gene TRBV9 combines with J gene TRBJ1-3; D might be TRBD1 (6 bases). V was shortened by 3 bases and J by 0 bases, with 13 bases between the two germline ends. CDR1 and CDR2 (germline): SGDLS, YYNGEE. The CDR3 spans 16 residues. CDR3: CASSGTDRNSGNTIYF. The CDR3 DNA reads as TGTGCCAGCAGCGGGACAGACCGAAACTCTGGAAACACCATATATTTT.

The chain recombines TRBV19 with TRBJ2-7, with 8 bases lining up with TRBD2. V gave up 2 bases and J gave up 3 bases; unmatched junction bases: 9. From germline, CDR1 is LNHDA and CDR2 SQIVND (reference sequence). The CDR3 loop spans 16 amino acids. The DNA of the CDR3 is TGTGCCAGTAGTATAAGGAAGGGTCTAGCGGGCTACGAGCAGTACTTC. It encodes CASSIRKGLAGYEQYF.

The J gene is TRBJ2-5, the V gene TRBV18, with no clear D. The CDR3 has 13 residues. In germline, CDR1 is KGHSH, CDR2 LQKENI. Trimming removed 3 bases from V and 5 bases from J, with 10 bases in between. The CDR3 DNA sequence: TGTGCCAGCTCACCCCTACCCGGGGAGACCCAGTACTTC. Translating it yields CASSPLPGETQYF.

The chain joins TRBV5-1 to TRBJ1-1; weak D call: TRBD1 (6 bases). The CDR3 has 14 residues. The ends were cut back, 7 bases at V and 1 base at J, with 14 bases in the middle. CDR1 SGHRS and CDR2 YFSETQ come from the germline V gene. The DNA of the CDR3 is TGCGCCAGCCAACGGGACACTCGGAACACTGAAGCTTTCTTT. This gives the protein CASQRDTRNTEAFF.

This sequence joins TRBV2 and TRBJ1-4; no clear D gene. Germline V CDR1 and CDR2: SNHLY, FYNNEI. The germline V and J ends were trimmed by 10 bases and 8 bases, with 14 bases remaining between them. The CDR3 has 12 residues. The CDR3 spells CAIGRRDEKLFF. The CDR3 DNA is TGTGCCATCGGGAGACGTGACGAAAAACTGTTTTTT.

This clone was counted between two and nine times. The chain couples TRBV30 to TRBJ1-2; no reliable D call. Per germline, CDR1 GTSNPN and CDR2 SVGIG (reference sequence). Trimming shortened V by 2 bases and J by 8 bases, and 12 bases separated the two germline ends. This CDR3 is built from 12 residues. The CDR3, as DNA: TGTGCCTGGAGTACCGTCCCGGGAGGCTACACCTTC. Translation gives CAWSTVPGGYTF.

The V gene is TRBV4-3, the J gene TRBJ1-2, with TRBD1 as a possible D gene (5 bases). CDR3 length: 15 residues. The germline gives CDR1 LGHNA, CDR2 YSLEER. With 0 bases removed from V and 4 bases from J, the gap between germline ends came to 12 bases. CDR3 protein: CASSQDSGGVYGYTF. CDR3 sequence (DNA): TGCGCCAGCAGCCAAGATAGTGGGGGGGTCTATGGCTACACCTTC.

In this sample, this clone turned up once. V is TRBV5-1 and J is TRBJ2-2; TRBD1 aligns across 8 bases. Germline CDR1 and CDR2: SGHRS and YFSETQ. V lost 9 bases and J lost 0; bases outside the gene matches: 7. This CDR3 has 15 amino acids. CDR3: CATADRGANTGELFF. The CDR3 nucleotides read TGCGCCACCGCCGACAGGGGCGCGAACACCGGGGAGCTGTTTTTT.

The V and J genes are TRBV2 and TRBJ1-4; D unresolved. The germline V gene has CDR1 SNHLY and CDR2 FYNNEI. The CDR3 has 14 amino acids. With 6 bases removed from V and 5 bases from J, the gap between germline ends came to 13 bases. The DNA of the CDR3 is TGTGCCAGCAGGGCGGCACCGAAAAATGAAAAACTGTTTTTT. Protein: CASRAAPKNEKLFF.

This clone was detected only a few times. The V call is TRBV11-2, the J call TRBJ1-6; possible D gene TRBD1, 5 bases. CDR3 length equals 14 residues. From germline, CDR1 is SGHAT and CDR2 FQNNGV. V shed 1 base and J shed 9 bases, with 10 bases lying between them. The CDR3 is CASSLARDSSPLHF. The CDR3 DNA sequence: TGTGCCAGCAGCTTAGCCAGGGATTCTTCACCCCTCCACTTT.

This clone has a handful of counts. The J gene is TRBJ1-1, the V gene TRBV9, with a possible D match to TRBD1 (5 bases). The CDR3 has 13 residues. Trimming left V 0 bases short and J 10 bases short, with 13 bases between. Germline V gene data show CDR1 as SGDLS and CDR2 as YYNGEE. The DNA for the CDR3 is TGTGCCAGCAGCGTAGCTACGGGGGGTGGAGCTTTCTTT. It encodes CASSVATGGGAFF.

The J gene is TRBJ2-1, the V gene TRBV2; TRBD1 aligns across 8 bases. The CDR3 is 15 amino acids. Germline values: CDR1 SNHLY, CDR2 FYNNEI. The ends lost 4 bases at V and 8 bases at J; junction bases unmatched: 10. The CDR3 nucleotides read TGTGCCAGCAGTGCCCTTGGACAGGGTTTGGATGAGCAGTTCTTC. Its protein is CASSALGQGLDEQFF.

The gene calls are TRBV4-3 and TRBJ2-1, with TRBD2 matching over 7 bases. V trimming: 2 bases; J trimming: 0 bases; junction bases outside the gene matches: 16. The CDR3 has 20 amino acids. CDR1 and CDR2 (germline): LGHNA, YSLEER. The CDR3 loop is CASSQRASGGVRSSYNEQFF. In DNA, the CDR3 is TGCGCCAGCAGCCAAAGAGCTAGCGGTGGGGTCCGCTCCTCCTACAATGAGCAGTTCTTC.